This T cell receptor (beta chain) was obtained from a study of PD-L1 blockade in urothelial cancer. As for the study in general: Analyses used blood from 3 weeks (second dose) and 6 weeks after treatment start. Peripheral blood specimens exhibited a median yield of around 150,000 T cells.

This CDR3 contains 13 residues. V lost 8 bases and J lost 3, with 12 bases in between. Germline V gene lookup returns CDR1 MNHEY and CDR2 SMNVEV (reference sequence). Time point reported: pretreatment peripheral blood. Locally advanced or metastatic urothelial carcinoma affected all patients. Study-level results: Better survival was predicted when blood TCR clonality before treatment fell below the median.

For this clone: Its specificity is unknown.

The repertoire was sequenced with immunoSEQ multiplex PCR; TCRdb's copy has only in-frame clones and lacks some. The sample lists tens of thousands of clones, around four fifths seen once, with over 1% in the top ten. This sequence originates from a man in his fifties with urothelial cancer. The starting material was PBMCs, obtained around atezolizumab (anti-PD-L1) treatment. The chain is built from TRBV27 and TRBJ2-3, with TRBD2 as a possible D gene (6 bases). CDR3 residues: CASHLRGTDTQYF. The CDR3 nucleotides are TGTGCCAGCCACCTACGGGGGACAGATACGCAGTATTTT.